The clone carrying this T cell receptor (beta chain) has just a few counts. This sample is drawn from a study of T cell clones after liver transplantation. Data came from immunoSEQ multiplex PCR; TCRdb stores just in-frame clones and leaves some out. This table has some 80,000 clones, approximately 81% appearing once. The receptor was derived from a human patient who received a liver transplant. Some of these T cells may belong to the graft donor. Specimen: CD4+ T cells from blood, collected less than 50 months after liver transplant.

The CDR3 DNA is TGTGCCAGCACCGCAAGAAGACAGGGGACTGAAGCTTTCTTT. Amino acid sequence: CASTARRQGTEAFF. The V gene is TRBV27, the J gene TRBJ1-1, with TRBD1 identical over 8 bases. CDR3 length: 14 residues. Germline CDR1 and CDR2: MNHEY and SMNVEV (reference sequence). Germline trimming cut 7 bases from V and 5 bases from J; bases unmatched to any gene: 9.